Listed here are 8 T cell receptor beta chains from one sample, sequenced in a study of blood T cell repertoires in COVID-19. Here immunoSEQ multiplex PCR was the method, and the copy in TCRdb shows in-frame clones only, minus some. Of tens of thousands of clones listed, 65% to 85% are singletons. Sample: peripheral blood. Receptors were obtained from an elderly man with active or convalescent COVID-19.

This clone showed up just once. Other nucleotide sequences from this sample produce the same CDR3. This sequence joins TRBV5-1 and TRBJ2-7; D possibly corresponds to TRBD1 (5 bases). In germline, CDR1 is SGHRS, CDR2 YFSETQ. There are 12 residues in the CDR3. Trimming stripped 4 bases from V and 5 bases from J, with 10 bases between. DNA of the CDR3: TGCGCCAGCAGCCTGTCAGGGAACGAGCAGTACTTC. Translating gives CASSLSGNEQYF.

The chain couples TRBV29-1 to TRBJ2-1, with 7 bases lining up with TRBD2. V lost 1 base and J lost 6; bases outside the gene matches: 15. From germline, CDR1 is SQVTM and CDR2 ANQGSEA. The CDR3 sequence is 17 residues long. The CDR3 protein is CSVEGSQGGRLSNEQFF. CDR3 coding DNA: TGCAGCGTTGAAGGGTCTCAGGGCGGGAGACTAAGCAATGAGCAGTTCTTC.

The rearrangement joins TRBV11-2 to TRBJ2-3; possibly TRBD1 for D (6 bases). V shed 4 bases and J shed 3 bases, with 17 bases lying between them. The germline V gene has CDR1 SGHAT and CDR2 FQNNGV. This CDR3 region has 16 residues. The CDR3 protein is CASSSHQGRVTDTQYF. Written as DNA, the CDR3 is TGTGCCAGCAGCTCACATCAGGGGCGTGTGACAGATACGCAGTATTTT.

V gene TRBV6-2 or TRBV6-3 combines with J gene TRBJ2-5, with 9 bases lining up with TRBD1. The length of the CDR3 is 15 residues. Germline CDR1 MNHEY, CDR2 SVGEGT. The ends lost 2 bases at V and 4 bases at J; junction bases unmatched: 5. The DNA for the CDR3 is TGTGCCAGCAGTTACCCGACAGGGGGTGTAGAGACCCAGTACTTC. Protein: CASSYPTGGVETQYF.

The CDR3 reads CAAGASYNSPLHF. In nucleotides, the CDR3 is TGTGCCGCGGGGGCGTCCTATAATTCACCCCTCCACTTT. The V gene is TRBV6-5, the J gene TRBJ1-6, with D tentatively TRBD1 (6 bases). CDR1 is MNHEY, CDR2 SVGAGI, per germline. There are 13 residues in the CDR3. V was pared by 11 bases and J by 1 base, with 9 bases between.

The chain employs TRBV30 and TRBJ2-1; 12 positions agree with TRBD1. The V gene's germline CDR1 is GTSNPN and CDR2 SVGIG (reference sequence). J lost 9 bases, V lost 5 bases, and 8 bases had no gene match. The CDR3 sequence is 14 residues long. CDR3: CAWDPGQGAREQFF. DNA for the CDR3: TGTGCCTGGGACCCGGGACAGGGGGCGCGTGAGCAGTTCTTC.

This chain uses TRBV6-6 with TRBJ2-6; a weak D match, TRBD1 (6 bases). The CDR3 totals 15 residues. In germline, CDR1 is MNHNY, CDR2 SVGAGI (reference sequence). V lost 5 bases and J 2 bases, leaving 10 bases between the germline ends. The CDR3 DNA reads TGTGCCAGCAGTCAACAGGGAGCTGGGGCCAACGTCCTGACTTTC. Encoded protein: CASSQQGAGANVLTF.

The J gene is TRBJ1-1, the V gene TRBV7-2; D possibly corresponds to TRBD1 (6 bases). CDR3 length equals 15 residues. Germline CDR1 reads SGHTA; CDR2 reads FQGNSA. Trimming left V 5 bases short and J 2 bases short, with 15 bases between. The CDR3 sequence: CASSQRTDYNTEAFF. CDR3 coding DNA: TGTGCCAGCAGCCAGCGGACAGATTATAACACTGAAGCTTTCTTT.